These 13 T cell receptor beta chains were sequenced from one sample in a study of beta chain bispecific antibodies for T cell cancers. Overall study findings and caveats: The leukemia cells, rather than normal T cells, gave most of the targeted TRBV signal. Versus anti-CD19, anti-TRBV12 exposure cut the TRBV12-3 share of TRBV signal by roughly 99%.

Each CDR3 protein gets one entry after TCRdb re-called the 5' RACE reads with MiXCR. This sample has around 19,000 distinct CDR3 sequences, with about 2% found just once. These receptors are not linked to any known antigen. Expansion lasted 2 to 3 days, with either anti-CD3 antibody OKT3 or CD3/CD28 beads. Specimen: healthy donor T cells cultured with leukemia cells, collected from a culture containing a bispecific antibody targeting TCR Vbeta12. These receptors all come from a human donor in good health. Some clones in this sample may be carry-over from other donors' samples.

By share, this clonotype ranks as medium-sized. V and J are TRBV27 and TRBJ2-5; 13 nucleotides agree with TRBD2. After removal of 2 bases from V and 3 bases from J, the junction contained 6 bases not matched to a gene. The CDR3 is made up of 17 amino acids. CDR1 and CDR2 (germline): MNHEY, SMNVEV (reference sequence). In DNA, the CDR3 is TGTGCCAGCAGTTTAACTAGCGGGGGGGCCGCGAAAGAGACCCAGTACTTC. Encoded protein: CASSLTSGGAAKETQYF.

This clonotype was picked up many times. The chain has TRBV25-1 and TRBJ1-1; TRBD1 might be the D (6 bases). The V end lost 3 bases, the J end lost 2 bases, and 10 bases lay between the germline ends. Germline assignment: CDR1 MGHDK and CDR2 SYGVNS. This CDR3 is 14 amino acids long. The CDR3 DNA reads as TGTGCCAGCAGTGAGGGGGGGCTTAACACTGAAGCTTTCTTT. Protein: CASSEGGLNTEAFF.

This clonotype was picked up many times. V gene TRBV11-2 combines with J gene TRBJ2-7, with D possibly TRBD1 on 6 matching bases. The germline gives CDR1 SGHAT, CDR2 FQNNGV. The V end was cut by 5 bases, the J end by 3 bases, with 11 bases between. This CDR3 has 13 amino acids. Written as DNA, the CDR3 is TGTGCCAGCAGCCTTGGGACAAACTACGAGCAGTACTTC. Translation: CASSLGTNYEQYF.

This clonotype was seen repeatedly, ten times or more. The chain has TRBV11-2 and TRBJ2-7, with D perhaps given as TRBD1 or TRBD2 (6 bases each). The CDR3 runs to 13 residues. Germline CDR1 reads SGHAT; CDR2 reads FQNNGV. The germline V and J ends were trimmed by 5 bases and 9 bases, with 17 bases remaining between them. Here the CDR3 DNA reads TGTGCCAGCAGCCCCAACCTCGGGGGCGCGCAGTACTTC. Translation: CASSPNLGGAQYF. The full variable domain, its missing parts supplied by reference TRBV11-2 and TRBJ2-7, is EAGVAQSPRYKIIEKRQSVAFWCNPISGHATLYWYQQILGQGPKLLIQFQNNGVVDDSQLPKDRFSAERLKGVDSTLKIQPAKLEDSAVYLCASSPNLGGAQYFGPGTRLTVT.

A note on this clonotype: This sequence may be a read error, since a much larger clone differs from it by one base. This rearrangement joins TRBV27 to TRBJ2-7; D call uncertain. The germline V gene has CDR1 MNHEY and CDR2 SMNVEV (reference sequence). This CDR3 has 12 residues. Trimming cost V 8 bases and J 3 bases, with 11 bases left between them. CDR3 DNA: TGTGCCAGCTGGAAGTGTAGCTACGAGCAGTACTTC. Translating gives CASWKCSYEQYF.

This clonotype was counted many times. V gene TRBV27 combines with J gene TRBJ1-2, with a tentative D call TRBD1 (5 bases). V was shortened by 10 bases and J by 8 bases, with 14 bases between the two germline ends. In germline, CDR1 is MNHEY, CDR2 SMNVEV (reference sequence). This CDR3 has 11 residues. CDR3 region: CATSGGGGYTF. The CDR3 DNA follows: TGTGCCACCTCAGGTGGGGGAGGCTACACCTTC.

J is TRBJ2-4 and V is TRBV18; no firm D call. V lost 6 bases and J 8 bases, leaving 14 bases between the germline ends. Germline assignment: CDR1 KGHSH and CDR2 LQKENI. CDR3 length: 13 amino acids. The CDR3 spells CASSERYRDIQYF. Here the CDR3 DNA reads TGTGCCAGCTCTGAGAGGTATCGAGACATTCAGTACTTC.

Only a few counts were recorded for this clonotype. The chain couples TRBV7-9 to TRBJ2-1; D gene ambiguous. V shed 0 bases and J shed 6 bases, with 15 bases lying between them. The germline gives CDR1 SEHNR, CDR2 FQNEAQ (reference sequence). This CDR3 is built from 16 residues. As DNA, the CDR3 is TGTGCCAGCAGCTTAGCGGGCCCGAGACTCAGCAATGAGCAGTTCTTC. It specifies CASSLAGPRLSNEQFF.

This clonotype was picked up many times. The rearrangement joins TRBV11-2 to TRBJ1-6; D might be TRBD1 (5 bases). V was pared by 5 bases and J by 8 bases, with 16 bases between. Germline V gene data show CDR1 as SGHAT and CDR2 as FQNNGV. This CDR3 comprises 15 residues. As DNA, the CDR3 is TGTGCCAGCAGCAAGACCCAGGGTTTTTATTCACCCCTCCACTTT. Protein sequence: CASSKTQGFYSPLHF.

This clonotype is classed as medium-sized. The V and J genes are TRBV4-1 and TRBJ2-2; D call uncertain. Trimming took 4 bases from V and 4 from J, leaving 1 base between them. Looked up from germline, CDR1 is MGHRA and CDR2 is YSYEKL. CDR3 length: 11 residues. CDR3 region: CASSLTGELFF. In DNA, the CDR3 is TGCGCCAGCAGCCTCACCGGGGAGCTGTTTTTT.

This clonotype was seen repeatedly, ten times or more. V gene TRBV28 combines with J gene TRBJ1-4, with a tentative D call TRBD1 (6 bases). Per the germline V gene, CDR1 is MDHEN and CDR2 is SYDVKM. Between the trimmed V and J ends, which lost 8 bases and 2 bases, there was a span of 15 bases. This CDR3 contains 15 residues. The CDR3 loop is CASGPQGFTNEKLFF. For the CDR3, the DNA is TGTGCCAGCGGCCCCCAGGGGTTTACTAATGAAAAACTGTTTTTT.

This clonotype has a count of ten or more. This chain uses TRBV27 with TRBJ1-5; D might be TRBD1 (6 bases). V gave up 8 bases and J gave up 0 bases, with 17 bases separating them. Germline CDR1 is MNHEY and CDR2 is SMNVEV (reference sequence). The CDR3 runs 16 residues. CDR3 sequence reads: CASARSGVPSNQPQHF. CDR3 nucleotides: TGTGCCAGCGCCCGATCAGGGGTTCCTAGCAATCAGCCCCAGCATTTT.

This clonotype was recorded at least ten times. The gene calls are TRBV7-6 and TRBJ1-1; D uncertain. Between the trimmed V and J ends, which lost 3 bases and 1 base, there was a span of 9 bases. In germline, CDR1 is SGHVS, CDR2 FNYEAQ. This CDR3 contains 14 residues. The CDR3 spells CASSFFWGNTEAFF. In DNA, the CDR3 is TGTGCCAGCAGCTTCTTTTGGGGGAACACTGAAGCTTTCTTT.